This TCR beta chain appears in the sequencing data of a study of beta chain features in type 1 diabetes. Across the whole study: Summed over all samples, the examined sorted cells came to roughly 110,000,000.

Findings of the study overall: Among all four CD4+ subsets, Type 1 diabetes patients had TCRB CDR3s that were moderately but significantly shorter. Across patients, naive, central memory and Treg TCRB repertoires exhibited apparently greater similarity than was observed across healthy donors.

Per the germline V gene, CDR1 is SGHVS and CDR2 is FNYEAQ. The CDR3 spans 14 residues. V gave up 5 bases and J gave up 5 bases; unmatched junction bases: 8. Every bit of the isolated RNA underwent reverse transcription, so sequencing read expressed TCRB transcripts. Assay used: immunoSEQ multiplex PCR; TCRdb lists only in-frame clones, some missing. The sample carries roughly 240,000 clones, 13% to 15% recorded once. This clone has a handful of counts. Its antigen is currently unknown. The clonotype comes from a woman aged 40-49 years in good health. Sequencing was done on a sample of naive CD4+ T cells from blood. The gene calls are TRBV7-6 and TRBJ2-5; 7 bases map to TRBD1. The CDR3 DNA reads TGTGCCAGCAGCCCTCGGACAGGTGGGGAGACCCAGTACTTC. It specifies CASSPRTGGETQYF.